This is a list of T cell receptor beta chains from one sample in a study of cytotoxic CD8 clonotypes in ibrutinib-treated CLL. Sequencing was performed with immunoSEQ multiplex PCR; in TCRdb, only in-frame clones are kept and a portion is missing. This sample has approximately 50,000 clones, with around 70% found just once. Material: PBMCs, obtained after 12 months of ibrutinib treatment. These receptors all come from a human donor with chronic lymphocytic leukemia. Both conserved end residues are part of each CDR3. Fields, in order: J gene, CDR3 length, D gene, V gene, clone size, CDR3 DNA, CDR3 protein. D genes are given only for firm matches. Size tells how often a clone was seen (once, few, many) or the class of an expanded clone, and some rows leave it out.

TRBJ2-4,14,-,TRBV5-4,-,TGTGCCAGCAGCTTGGTGCCAGATAAAAACATTCAGTACTTC,CASSLVPDKNIQYF
TRBJ2-5,14,TRBD2,TRBV7-9,few,TGTGCCAGCAGCGTACGACTAGCGTTAGAGACCCAGTACTTC,CASSVRLALETQYF
TRBJ2-5,13,-,TRBV19,-,TGTGCCAGTAGTGATCAGGGGATCGAGACCCAGTACTTC,CASSDQGIETQYF
TRBJ2-3,18,TRBD2,TRBV19,once,TGTGCCAGTAGTATAGATGGAACTAGCGGGGCCCTGCCAGATACGCAGTATTTT,CASSIDGTSGALPDTQYF
TRBJ2-1,12,-,TRBV5-4,-,TGTGCCAGCAGCTCGACCTACAATGAGCAGTTCTTC,CASSSTYNEQFF
TRBJ1-1,14,-,TRBV6-5,-,TGTGCCAGCAGTTACTCGAGGGGAGGCCCTGAAGCTTTCTTT,CASSYSRGGPEAFF
TRBJ1-2,15,-,TRBV18,-,TGTGCCAGCTCACCCGGGCAGGGTCTATACTATGGCTACACCTTC,CASSPGQGLYYGYTF
TRBJ2-1,14,-,TRBV7-6,-,TGTGCCAGCAGCTTAGCGGGGGGAAGGAATGAGCAGTTCTTC,CASSLAGGRNEQFF
TRBJ2-1,15,TRBD2,TRBV9,-,TGTGCCAGCAGCGTAGGACTAGCGGGGTACAATGAGCAGTTCTTC,CASSVGLAGYNEQFF
TRBJ2-7,12,-,TRBV7-2,-,TGTGCCAGCAGCTCGACTCGGACCGAGCAGTACTTC,CASSSTRTEQYF
TRBJ2-7,14,-,TRBV11-2,once,TGTGCCAGCAGCTTAGCGGGGGGCACCTACGAGCAGTACTTC,CASSLAGGTYEQYF
TRBJ1-2,13,-,TRBV7-9,-,TGTGCCAGCAGCCCCTCAGGGGACTATGGCTACACCTTC,CASSPSGDYGYTF
TRBJ2-7,12,-,TRBV2,once,TGTGCCAGCAGTGACGAAACCTACGAGCAGTACTTC,CASSDETYEQYF
TRBJ2-4,17,-,TRBV6-1,once,TGTGCCAGCAGTGCCCAGGGGGAGGCTTCAACCAAAAACATTCAGTACTTC,CASSAQGEASTKNIQYF
TRBJ1-3,14,-,TRBV7-9,-,TGTGCCAGCAGCTTAGTGGGTTCTGGAAACACCATATATTTT,CASSLVGSGNTIYF
TRBJ2-3,13,-,TRBV14,-,TGTGCCAGCAGCGAACCCCGGAGAGATACGCAGTATTTT,CASSEPRRDTQYF
TRBJ1-2,15,-,TRBV19,-,TGTGCCAGTAGTATAGTGGCAGCTACTAACTATGGCTACACCTTC,CASSIVAATNYGYTF
TRBJ2-2,17,-,TRBV14,-,TGTGCCAGCAGCCAAGAATGGGGATACGCGAACACCGGGGAGCTGTTTTTT,CASSQEWGYANTGELFF
TRBJ2-7,13,-,TRBV18,-,TGTGCCAGCTCACCAAGGGCAGGCTACGAGCAGTACTTC,CASSPRAGYEQYF
TRBJ1-2,16,-,TRBV9,once,TGTGCCAGCAGCGTAGACCACGGCGGGAGGTTGTATGGCTACACCTTC,CASSVDHGGRLYGYTF
TRBJ1-5,13,-,TRBV19,-,TGTGCCAGTAGTTACAGGGTTGATCAGCCCCAGCATTTT,CASSYRVDQPQHF
TRBJ1-1,12,-,TRBV18,-,TGTGCCAGCTCACCTGCGGGGGAGGGAGCTTTCTTT,CASSPAGEGAFF
TRBJ2-1,20,-,TRBV4-1,-,TGCGCCAGCAGCCAAGAGCCTTACTTGGGGGGGGCCTACTCCTACAATGAGCAGTTCTTC,CASSQEPYLGGAYSYNEQFF
TRBJ2-3,16,TRBD2,TRBV5-4,-,TGTGCCAGCAGCTCTCCCCCTAGCGGAACCACAGATACGCAGTATTTT,CASSSPPSGTTDTQYF
TRBJ1-6,16,TRBD1,TRBV6-1,-,TGTGCCAGCAGTGAAGCGCAAGGGCTAGGGACAGTCAAACTCCACTTT,CASSEAQGLGTVKLHF
TRBJ1-1,13,-,TRBV30,-,TGTGCCTGGAGATGGGGGACCGGGGCTGAAGCTTTCTTT,CAWRWGTGAEAFF
TRBJ1-1,13,-,TRBV6-5,-,TGTGCCAGCAGTTACTCACCAGGGGCTGAAGCTTTCTTT,CASSYSPGAEAFF
TRBJ1-2,12,TRBD1,TRBV6-5,-,TGTGCCAGCAGGCCGACAGGGACTCTCTACACCTTC,CASRPTGTLYTF
TRBJ1-2,14,TRBD1,TRBV12-5,-,TGTGCTAGTGCCCCGGGACAGGGAGTCTATGGCTACACCTTC,CASAPGQGVYGYTF
TRBJ1-2,15,TRBD1,TRBV27,-,TGTGCCAGCAGGGGCAGACAGGGAGCTTACTATGGCTACACCTTC,CASRGRQGAYYGYTF
TRBJ1-2,16,-,TRBV7-2,-,TGTGCCAGCAGCCAAAACCGGGACACACGGAACTATGGCTACACCTTC,CASSQNRDTRNYGYTF
TRBJ2-7,14,TRBD2,TRBV6-5,-,TGTGCCAGCCGGGGGGGTAGCGGGGTATACGAGCAGTACTTC,CASRGGSGVYEQYF
TRBJ2-5,13,-,TRBV6-5,-,TGTGCCAGCAGTTACTCAGGGCAAGAGACCCAGTACTTC,CASSYSGQETQYF
TRBJ1-2,15,TRBD1,TRBV6-5,-,TGTGCCAGCAGTCTGTGGGACAGACCCTACTATGGCTACACCTTC,CASSLWDRPYYGYTF
TRBJ1-3,16,-,TRBV18,-,TGTGCCAGCTCCCCGGCAGGGGATTACTCTGGAAACACCATATATTTT,CASSPAGDYSGNTIYF
TRBJ1-1,15,TRBD1,TRBV9,-,TGTGCCAGCAGCGTAAGGCCAGACAGGGAGAATGAAGCTTTCTTT,CASSVRPDRENEAFF
TRBJ2-3,15,-,TRBV13,-,TGTGCCAGCAGCTTAGTGTCCCTAGCCCAAGATACGCAGTATTTT,CASSLVSLAQDTQYF
TRBJ2-7,16,-,TRBV2,-,TGTGTCAGCAGTCCCATCTTTGAACTGGTCACCTACGAGCAGTACTTC,CVSSPIFELVTYEQYF
TRBJ1-5,12,-,TRBV2,few,TGTGCCAGCAGTGGGATTTTCGGGACCAAGCATTTT,CASSGIFGTKHF
TRBJ1-4,15,-,TRBV7-6,-,TGTGCCAGCAGCTTAGGGACCTTAACCGGGGAAAAACTGTTTTTT,CASSLGTLTGEKLFF
TRBJ2-5,15,TRBD2,TRBV7-3,-,TGTGCCAGCAGCCTGGGACTAGCGGGGGGAGAGACCCAGTACTTC,CASSLGLAGGETQYF
TRBJ2-3,17,TRBD2,TRBV5-1,-,TGCGCCAGCAGATTTTCTTCAAGCGGGGGGGCAGCAGATACGCAGTATTTT,CASRFSSSGGAADTQYF
TRBJ1-5,14,TRBD1,TRBV29-1,-,TGCAGCGCGGACGGGACAGATAGCAATCAGCCCCAGCATTTT,CSADGTDSNQPQHF
TRBJ2-7,13,-,TRBV6-5,-,TGTGCCAGCAGTTATTTCCCAGGGGACGAGCAGTACTTC,CASSYFPGDEQYF
TRBJ1-2,13,TRBD1,TRBV5-1,-,TGCGCCAGCAGCACCGGACAGGGCCGGGGCTACACCTTC,CASSTGQGRGYTF
TRBJ2-1,14,-,TRBV11-2,-,TGTGCCAGCAACCGGCGGTCCCCCTCCGGTGAGCAGTTCTTC,CASNRRSPSGEQFF
TRBJ1-2,13,-,TRBV7-8,-,TGTGCCAGCAGCAGCAGGAAGGCCTATGGCTACACCTTC,CASSSRKAYGYTF
TRBJ2-2,14,-,TRBV21-1,-,TGTGCCAGCACCTTTGGGGTCCACACCGGGGAGCTGTTTTTT,CASTFGVHTGELFF